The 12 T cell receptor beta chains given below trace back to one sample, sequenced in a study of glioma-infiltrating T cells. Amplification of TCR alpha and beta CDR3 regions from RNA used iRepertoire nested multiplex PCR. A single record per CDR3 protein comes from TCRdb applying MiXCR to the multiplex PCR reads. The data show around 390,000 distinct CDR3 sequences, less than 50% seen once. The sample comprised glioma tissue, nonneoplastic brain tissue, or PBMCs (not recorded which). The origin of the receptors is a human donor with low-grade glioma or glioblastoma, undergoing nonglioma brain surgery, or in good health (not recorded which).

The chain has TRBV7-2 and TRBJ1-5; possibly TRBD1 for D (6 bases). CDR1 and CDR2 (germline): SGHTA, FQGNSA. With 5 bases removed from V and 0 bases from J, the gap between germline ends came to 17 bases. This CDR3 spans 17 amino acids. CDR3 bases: TGTGCCAGCAGCCCAAGGGGGACGGGTAATAGCAATCAGCCCCAGCATTTT. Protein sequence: CASSPRGTGNSNQPQHF.

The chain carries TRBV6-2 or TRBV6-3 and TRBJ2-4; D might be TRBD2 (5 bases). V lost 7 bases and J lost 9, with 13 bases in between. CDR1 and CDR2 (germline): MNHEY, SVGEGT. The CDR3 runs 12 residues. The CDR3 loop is CASMNQEGIQYF. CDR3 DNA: TGTGCCAGCATGAACCAAGAGGGCATTCAGTACTTC.

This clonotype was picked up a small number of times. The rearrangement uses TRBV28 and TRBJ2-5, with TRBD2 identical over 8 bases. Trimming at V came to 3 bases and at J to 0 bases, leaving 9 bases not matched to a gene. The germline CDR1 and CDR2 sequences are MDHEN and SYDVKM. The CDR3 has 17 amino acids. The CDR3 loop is CASSFNSGMKDQETQYF. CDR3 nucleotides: TGTGCCAGCAGTTTTAATAGCGGGATGAAAGACCAAGAGACCCAGTACTTC.

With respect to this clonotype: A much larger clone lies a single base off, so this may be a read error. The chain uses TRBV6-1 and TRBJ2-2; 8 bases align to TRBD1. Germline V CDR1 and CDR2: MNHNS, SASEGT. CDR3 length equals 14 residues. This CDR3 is CANETGENTGELLF. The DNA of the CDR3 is TGTGCCAACGAGACAGGGGAAAACACCGGGGAGCTGCTTTTT.

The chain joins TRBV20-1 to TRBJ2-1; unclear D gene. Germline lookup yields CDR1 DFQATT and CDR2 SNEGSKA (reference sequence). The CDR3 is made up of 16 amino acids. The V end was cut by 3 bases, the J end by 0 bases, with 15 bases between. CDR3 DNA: TGCAGTGCTAGGGGTCCAGGCGGTTGCTCCTACAATGAGCAGTTCTTC. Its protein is CSARGPGGCSYNEQFF.

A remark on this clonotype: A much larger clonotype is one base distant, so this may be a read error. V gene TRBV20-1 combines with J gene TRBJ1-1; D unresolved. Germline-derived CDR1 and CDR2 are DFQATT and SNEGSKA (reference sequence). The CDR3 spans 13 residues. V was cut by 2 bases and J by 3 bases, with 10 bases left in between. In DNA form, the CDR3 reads TGCAGTGCTAGACCCAGAGTGGACACTGAAGCTTTCTTT. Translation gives CSARPRVDTEAFF.

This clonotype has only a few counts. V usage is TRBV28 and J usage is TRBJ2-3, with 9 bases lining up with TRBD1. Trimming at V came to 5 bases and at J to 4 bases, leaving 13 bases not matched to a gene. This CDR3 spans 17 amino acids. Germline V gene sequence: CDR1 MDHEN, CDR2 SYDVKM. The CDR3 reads CASSPPQGAPVPDTQYF. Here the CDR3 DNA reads TGTGCCAGCAGTCCGCCACAGGGGGCGCCGGTCCCAGATACGCAGTATTTT.

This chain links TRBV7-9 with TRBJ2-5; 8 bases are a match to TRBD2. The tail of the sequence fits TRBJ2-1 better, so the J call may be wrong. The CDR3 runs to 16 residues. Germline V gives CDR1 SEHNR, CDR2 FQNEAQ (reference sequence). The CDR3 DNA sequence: TGTGCCAGCAGCTTAAAGGCCATTGCGGGGGGCAATGAGCAGTTCTTC. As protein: CASSLKAIAGGNEQFF.

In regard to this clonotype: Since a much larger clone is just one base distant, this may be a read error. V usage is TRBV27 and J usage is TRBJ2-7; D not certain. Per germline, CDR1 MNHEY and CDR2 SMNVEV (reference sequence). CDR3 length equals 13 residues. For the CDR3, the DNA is TGTGCCAACAGTAAAGGACGCTATTACGAGCAGTACTTC. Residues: CANSKGRYYEQYF.

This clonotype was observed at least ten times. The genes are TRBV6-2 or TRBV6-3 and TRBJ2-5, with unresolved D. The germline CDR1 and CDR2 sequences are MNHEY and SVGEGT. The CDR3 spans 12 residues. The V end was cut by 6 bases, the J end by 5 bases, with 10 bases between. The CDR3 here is CASSPQGETQYF. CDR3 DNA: TGTGCCAGCAGCCCACAAGGGGAGACCCAGTACTTC.

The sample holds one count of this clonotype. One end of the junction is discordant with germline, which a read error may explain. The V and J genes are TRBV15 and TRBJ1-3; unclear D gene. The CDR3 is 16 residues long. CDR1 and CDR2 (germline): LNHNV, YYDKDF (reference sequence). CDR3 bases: TGTGCCACCAGCAGAGATAACCGGCCGGGTGGAAACAACATATATTTT. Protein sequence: CATSRDNRPGGNNIYF. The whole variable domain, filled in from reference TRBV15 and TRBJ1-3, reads DAMVIQNPRYQVTQFGKPVTLSCSQTLNHNVMYWYQQKSSQAPKLLFHYYDKDFNNEADTPDNFQSRRPNTSFCFLDIRSPGLGDTAMYLCATSRDNRPGGNNIYFGEGSWLTVV.

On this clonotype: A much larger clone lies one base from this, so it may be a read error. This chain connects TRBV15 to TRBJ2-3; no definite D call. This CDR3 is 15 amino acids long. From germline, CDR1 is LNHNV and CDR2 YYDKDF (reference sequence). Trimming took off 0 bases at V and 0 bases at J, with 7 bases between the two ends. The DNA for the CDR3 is TGTGCCACCAGCAGAGACATGGCGAGCACAGATACGCAGTATTTT. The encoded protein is CATSRDMASTDTQYF.